These 26 T cell receptor beta chains came from one sample sequenced in a study of blood T cell repertoires in COVID-19. Generated by immunoSEQ multiplex PCR, the TCRdb table keeps only in-frame clones and is missing some. The table has hundreds of thousands of clones, roughly four fifths seen once. Sequencing input: peripheral blood. The receptors shown here come from a woman of 80 years or more with COVID-19, enrolled during active disease.

The rearrangement uses TRBV6-1 and TRBJ1-2, with D perhaps TRBD1 (5 bases). V gave up 1 base and J gave up 5 bases, with 8 bases separating them. The V gene's germline CDR1 is MNHNS and CDR2 SASEGT. This CDR3 has 13 residues. CDR3 in DNA: TGTGCCAGCAGTGAAGGGGCAGGGTATGGCTACACCTTC. Translated, it gives CASSEGAGYGYTF.

This clone is a singleton in its sample. The chain carries TRBV4-1 and TRBJ2-7; 9 bases map to TRBD2. This CDR3 is 18 amino acids long. The J segment lost 2 bases and the V segment lost 2 bases, leaving 13 bases of the junction unmatched. The V gene's germline CDR1 is MGHRA and CDR2 YSYEKL. CDR3 coding DNA: TGCGCCAGCAGCCAATCCTTAGCGGGGGCCCCCACGGCCTACGAGCAGTACTTC. Protein sequence: CASSQSLAGAPTAYEQYF.

The genes are TRBV6-1 and TRBJ2-5; D unclear. The germline V gene has CDR1 MNHNS and CDR2 SASEGT. The CDR3 runs to 13 residues. V gave up 3 bases and J gave up 1 base, with 6 bases separating them. The CDR3 DNA reads as TGTGCCAGCAGTGACCATGTCCAAGAGACCCAGTACTTC. This codes for CASSDHVQETQYF.

The chain joins TRBV5-3 to TRBJ2-5; unclear D gene. TRBV5-3 is an ORF for which the function is uncertain. The CDR3 is 12 amino acids. The V end lost 2 bases, the J end lost 5 bases, and 7 bases lay between the germline ends. Here the CDR3 reads CARSFPPETQYF. The CDR3 DNA is TGTGCCAGAAGCTTTCCTCCCGAGACCCAGTACTTC.

The sample holds one count of this clone. The chain couples TRBV7-3 to TRBJ2-3; TRBD1 might be the D (6 bases). V was trimmed by 0 bases and J by 2 bases, leaving 9 bases between them. Germline V lookup: CDR1 SGHTA, CDR2 FQGTGA. CDR3 size: 15 residues. The CDR3 loop is CASSLTGAITDTQYF. CDR3 DNA sequence: TGTGCCAGCAGCTTAACGGGGGCGATCACAGATACGCAGTATTTT.

This chain connects TRBV7-9 to TRBJ1-1; 7 bases align to TRBD1. V shed 2 bases, J shed 1 base, and the junction held 4 bases outside the gene matches. Germline V gene data show CDR1 as SEHNR and CDR2 as FQNEAQ (reference sequence). The CDR3 length is 15 residues. DNA for the CDR3: TGTGCCAGCAGCTTAAGGGGGCGCGGGAACACTGAAGCTTTCTTT. Protein sequence: CASSLRGRGNTEAFF.

The chain couples TRBV5-6 to TRBJ2-2, with D maybe TRBD2 (5 bases). Trimming stripped 2 bases from V and 4 bases from J, with 12 bases between. The CDR3 has 15 amino acids. Germline V gives CDR1 SGHDT, CDR2 YYEEEE. CDR3 coding DNA: TGTGCCAGCAGCTTATGGAACCGGGGCACCGGGGAGCTGTTTTTT. Protein sequence: CASSLWNRGTGELFF.

CDR3 nucleotides: TGTGCCAGCAGCCAAGATAATGCGGGGGTGAACACCGGGGAGCTGTTTTTT. It is translated as CASSQDNAGVNTGELFF. The genes are TRBV3-1 (or the pseudogene TRBV3-2) and TRBJ2-2; 7 bases agree with TRBD2. The trim removed 0 bases at V and 1 base at J, leaving 5 bases unmatched. Germline CDR1 reads LGHDT; CDR2 reads YNNKEL (reference sequence). CDR3 length equals 17 residues.

V gene TRBV28 combines with J gene TRBJ1-2; D gene ambiguous. Between the trimmed V and J ends, which lost 2 bases and 4 bases, there was a span of 5 bases. Per germline, CDR1 MDHEN and CDR2 SYDVKM. The CDR3 has 12 amino acids. The CDR3 nucleotides are TGTGCCAGCAGTTTAAGAGCCTATGGCTACACCTTC. Translation: CASSLRAYGYTF.

The chain links TRBV5-4 to TRBJ2-7; possible D gene TRBD1, 6 bases. V was pared by 2 bases and J by 1 base, with 10 bases between. CDR3 size: 14 residues. Germline V gene data show CDR1 as SGHNT and CDR2 as YYREEE (reference sequence). CDR3 sequence (DNA): TGTGCCAGCAGCTTCGGTGGACAGTCCTACGAGCAGTACTTC. Translation gives CASSFGGQSYEQYF.

This clone has just a few counts. CDR3 DNA: TGTGCCAGCAGTTTAAACAGGGGGTCCGATGGCTACACCTTC. Encoded protein: CASSLNRGSDGYTF. This chain joins TRBV6-5 and TRBJ1-2, with 8 bases identical to TRBD1. The CDR3 runs 14 residues. The V gene end was trimmed by 4 bases and the J gene end by 6 bases; junction bases not matched to a gene: 7. CDR1 and CDR2 from the germline V gene are MNHEY and SVGAGI.

The rearrangement joins TRBV4-1 to TRBJ1-6; 7 positions match TRBD1. After removal of 2 bases from V and 3 bases from J, the junction contained 13 bases not matched to a gene. The germline CDR1 and CDR2 sequences are MGHRA and YSYEKL. This CDR3 contains 19 residues. DNA for the CDR3: TGCGCCAGCAGCCAAACCTCTAGGCGAGACAGGGTCTATAATTCACCCCTCCACTTT. It encodes CASSQTSRRDRVYNSPLHF.

The rearrangement uses TRBV5-4 and TRBJ1-2, with TRBD1 matching 8 bases. J lost 0 bases, V lost 4 bases, and 8 bases had no gene match. CDR1 is SGHNT and CDR2 is YYREEE in the germline V gene (reference sequence). The CDR3 runs to 16 residues. The DNA of the CDR3 is TGTGCCAGCAGCGTCCCAGGGGGCGGCTCTAACTATGGCTACACCTTC. Translating gives CASSVPGGGSNYGYTF.

This clone was observed once. The chain combines TRBV11-2 with TRBJ2-7, with 7 bases that match TRBD2. CDR3 length equals 15 residues. Germline loops: CDR1 SGHAT, CDR2 FQNNGV. The ends lost 1 base at V and 2 bases at J; junction bases unmatched: 5. CDR3 nucleotides: TGTGCCAGCAGCTTAGTGTGGGGAGGGACCTACGAGCAGTACTTC. Encoded protein: CASSLVWGGTYEQYF.

The chain joins TRBV19 to TRBJ1-1, with 7 bases identical to TRBD1. V shed 5 bases and J 0 bases; nucleotides not matched to a gene: 6. The germline V gene encodes CDR1 LNHDA and CDR2 SQIVND (reference sequence). This CDR3 region has 15 residues. The CDR3 sequence is CASSPQGGMNTEAFF. The DNA of the CDR3 is TGTGCCAGTAGTCCGCAGGGGGGCATGAACACTGAAGCTTTCTTT.

This clone was seen only once. The same CDR3 is also encoded by other DNA sequences in this sample. The chain recombines TRBV30 with TRBJ1-1; tentatively, D is TRBD1 (6 bases). This CDR3 is built from 14 residues. V lost 0 bases and J lost 0, with 8 bases in between. Germline CDR1 GTSNPN, CDR2 SVGIG (reference sequence). In DNA, the CDR3 is TGTGCCTGGAGTGTCCAGGGGTTGAACACTGAAGCTTTCTTT. It is translated as CAWSVQGLNTEAFF.

The V and J genes are TRBV7-3 and TRBJ2-1, with D possibly matching TRBD2 (6 bases). The CDR3 length is 15 residues. Between the trimmed V and J ends, which lost 5 bases and 0 bases, there was a span of 11 bases. CDR1 and CDR2 from the germline V gene are SGHTA and FQGTGA. CDR3 sequence: CASSTGGASYNEQFF. The CDR3 nucleotides are TGTGCCAGCAGCACAGGAGGGGCCTCCTACAATGAGCAGTTCTTC.

The chain carries TRBV5-4 and TRBJ1-2; possibly TRBD1 for D (5 bases). The CDR3 is 15 residues long. Germline values: CDR1 SGHNT, CDR2 YYREEE (reference sequence). V dropped 0 bases and J dropped 4 bases, with 13 bases sitting between them. DNA of the CDR3: TGTGCCAGCAGCTTGGCGGGCAGGGTTGGCTATGGCTACACCTTC. It yields the protein CASSLAGRVGYGYTF.

This chain connects TRBV28 to TRBJ2-7; no clear D gene. The CDR3 is made up of 13 amino acids. CDR1 is MDHEN and CDR2 is SYDVKM in the germline V gene. V was pared by 2 bases and J by 4 bases, with 9 bases between. CDR3 DNA: TGTGCCAGCAGTTTAGTGTCTACTTACGAGCAGTACTTC. Translated: CASSLVSTYEQYF. Full variable domain (missing parts from reference TRBV28 and TRBJ2-7): DVKVTQSSRYLVKRTGEKVFLECVQDMDHENMFWYRQDPGLGLRLIYFSYDVKMKEKGDIPEGYSVSREKKERFSLILESASTNQTSMYLCASSLVSTYEQYFGPGTRLTVT.

The J gene is TRBJ1-6, the V gene TRBV6-5, with D tentatively TRBD1 (5 bases). Trimming removed 2 bases from V and 5 bases from J, with 13 bases in between. CDR1 is MNHEY and CDR2 is SVGAGI in the germline V gene. This CDR3 contains 16 residues. CDR3 protein: CASSYGAVTNNSPLHF. DNA for the CDR3: TGTGCCAGCAGTTACGGGGCAGTTACTAATAATTCACCCCTCCACTTT.

CDR3 nucleotide sequence: TGTGCCACCAGCAGGGGGGGGAGTGATGGCTCCTACGAGCAGTACTTC. It is translated as CATSRGGSDGSYEQYF. The rearrangement uses TRBV15 and TRBJ2-7; 7 bases are shared with TRBD2. From germline, CDR1 is LNHNV and CDR2 YYDKDF (reference sequence). The CDR3 is made up of 16 amino acids. V dropped 3 bases and J dropped 0; count of bases not matched to a gene: 8.

CDR3 DNA sequence: TGTGCCAGCAGTTACACCGGGACAGGGAAAACTGAAGCTTTCTTT. It is translated as CASSYTGTGKTEAFF. The gene calls are TRBV6-5 and TRBJ1-1, with 9 bases identical to TRBD1. V shed 2 bases and J 5 bases; nucleotides not matched to a gene: 6. CDR1 and CDR2 from the germline V gene are MNHEY and SVGAGI. This CDR3 comprises 15 residues.

The chain links TRBV30 to TRBJ1-2; 10 nucleotides line up with TRBD1. V lost 0 bases to trimming and J lost 8 bases; unmatched junction nucleotides: 6. This CDR3 spans 14 amino acids. CDR1 and CDR2 (germline): GTSNPN, SVGIG (reference sequence). The CDR3 nucleotides read TGTGCCTGGAGTGTTGACAGGGGGCAGTCCGGCTACACCTTC. The encoded protein is CAWSVDRGQSGYTF.

The genes are TRBV5-1 and TRBJ1-1; tentatively, D is TRBD1 (5 bases). The CDR3 is 16 residues long. CDR1 is SGHRS, CDR2 YFSETQ, per germline. V dropped 2 bases and J dropped 3 bases, with 17 bases sitting between them. CDR3 coding DNA: TGCGCCAGCAGCTTAGCAGGGCGCCATGAGTACACTGAAGCTTTCTTT. This codes for CASSLAGRHEYTEAFF.

This clone has a handful of counts. V usage is TRBV5-1 and J usage is TRBJ2-7; 8 nucleotides agree with TRBD1. Per the germline V gene, CDR1 is SGHRS and CDR2 is YFSETQ. Trimming took 0 bases from V and 6 from J; bases not matched to a gene: 11. The CDR3 extends over 16 amino acids. The CDR3 region is CASSLGWDRSGREQYF. The CDR3 DNA reads TGCGCCAGCAGCTTGGGGTGGGACAGGTCGGGACGCGAGCAGTACTTC.

The chain combines TRBV30 with TRBJ2-1; a weak D match, TRBD1 (5 bases). Trimming pared 0 bases from V and 12 bases from J, leaving 12 bases between. The germline V gene has CDR1 GTSNPN and CDR2 SVGIG (reference sequence). The CDR3 runs to 12 residues. The CDR3 DNA reads TGTGCCTGGAGTGTAAGGGCCCAGGGGCAGTTCTTC. This codes for CAWSVRAQGQFF.